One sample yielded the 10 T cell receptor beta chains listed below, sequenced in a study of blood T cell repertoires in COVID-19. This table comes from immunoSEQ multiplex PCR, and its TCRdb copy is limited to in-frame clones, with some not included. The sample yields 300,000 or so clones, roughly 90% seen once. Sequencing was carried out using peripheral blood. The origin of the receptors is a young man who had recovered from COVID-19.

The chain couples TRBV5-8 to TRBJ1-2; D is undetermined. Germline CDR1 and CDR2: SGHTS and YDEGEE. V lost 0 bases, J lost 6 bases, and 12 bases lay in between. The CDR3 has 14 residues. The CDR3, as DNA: TGTGCCAGCAGCTTGGGCGCTGTCTCCAATGGCTACACCTTC. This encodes CASSLGAVSNGYTF. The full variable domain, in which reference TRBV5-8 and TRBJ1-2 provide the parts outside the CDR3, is EAGVTQSPTHLIKTRGQQATLRCSPISGHTSVYWYQQALGLGLQFLLWYDEGEERNRGNFPPRFSGRQFPNYSSELNVNALELEDSALYLCASSLGAVSNGYTFGSGTRLTVV.

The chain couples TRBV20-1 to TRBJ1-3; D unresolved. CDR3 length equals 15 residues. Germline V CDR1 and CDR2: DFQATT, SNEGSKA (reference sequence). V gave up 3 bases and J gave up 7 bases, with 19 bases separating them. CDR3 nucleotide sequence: TGCAGTGCTAGTTTAGTCGGGTTTCTAGGCAACACCATATATTTT. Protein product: CSASLVGFLGNTIYF.

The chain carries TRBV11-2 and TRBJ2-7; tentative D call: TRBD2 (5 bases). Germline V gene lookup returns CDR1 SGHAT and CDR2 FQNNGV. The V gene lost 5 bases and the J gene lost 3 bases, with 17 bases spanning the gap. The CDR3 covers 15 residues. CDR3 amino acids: CASSPSEVARYEQYF. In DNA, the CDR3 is TGTGCCAGCAGCCCCTCGGAGGTAGCTCGCTACGAGCAGTACTTC.

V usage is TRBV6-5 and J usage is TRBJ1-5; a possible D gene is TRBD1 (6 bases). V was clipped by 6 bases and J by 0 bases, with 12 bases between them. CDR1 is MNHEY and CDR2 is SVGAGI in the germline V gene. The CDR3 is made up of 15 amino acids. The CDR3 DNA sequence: TGTGCCAGCAGCCCGCGGGGGCGTAGCAATCAGCCCCAGCATTTT. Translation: CASSPRGRSNQPQHF.

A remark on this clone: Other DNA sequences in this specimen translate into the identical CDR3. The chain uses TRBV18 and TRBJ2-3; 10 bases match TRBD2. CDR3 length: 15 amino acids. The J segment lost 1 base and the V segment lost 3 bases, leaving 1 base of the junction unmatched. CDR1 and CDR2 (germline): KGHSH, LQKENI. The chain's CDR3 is CASSPTSGGTDTQYF. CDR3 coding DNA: TGTGCCAGCTCACCCACTAGCGGGGGCACAGATACGCAGTATTTT.

In nucleotides, the CDR3 is TGTGCCAGCAGTGAAACAGGGGTGGCAGGAAACACCATATATTTT. As protein: CASSETGVAGNTIYF. The chain recombines TRBV6-1 with TRBJ1-3, with 7 bases fitting TRBD1. Germline CDR1 and CDR2: MNHNS and SASEGT. V trimming: 2 bases; J trimming: 4 bases; junction bases outside the gene matches: 5. This CDR3 region has 15 residues.

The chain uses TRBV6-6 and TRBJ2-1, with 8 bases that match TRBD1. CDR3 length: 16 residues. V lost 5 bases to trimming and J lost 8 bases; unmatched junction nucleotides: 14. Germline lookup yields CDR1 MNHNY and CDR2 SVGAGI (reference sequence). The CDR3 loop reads CASSHHRTGRGDEQFF. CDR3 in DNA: TGTGCCAGCAGTCACCACCGGACAGGGCGAGGGGATGAGCAGTTCTTC.

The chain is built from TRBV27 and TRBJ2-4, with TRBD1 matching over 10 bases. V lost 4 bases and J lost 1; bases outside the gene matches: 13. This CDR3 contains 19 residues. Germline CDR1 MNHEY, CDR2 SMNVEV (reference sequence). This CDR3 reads CASSSSGTGVLGAKNIQYF. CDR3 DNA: TGTGCCAGCAGTTCCTCCGGGACAGGGGTTCTGGGGGCCAAAAACATTCAGTACTTC.

The CDR3 loop is CASSQDPLYYNEQFF. CDR3 in DNA: TGTGCCAGCAGCCAAGATCCCTTATACTACAATGAGCAGTTCTTC. This chain connects TRBV14 to TRBJ2-1; unclear D gene. Germline lookup yields CDR1 SGHDN and CDR2 FVKESK. The CDR3 spans 15 residues. V was trimmed by 0 bases and J by 3 bases, leaving 9 bases between them. Full variable domain (rest looked up from reference TRBV14 and TRBJ2-1): EAGVTQFPSHSVIEKGQTVTLRCDPISGHDNLYWYRRVMGKEIKFLLHFVKESKQDESGMPNNRFLAERTGGTYSTLKVQPAELEDSGVYFCASSQDPLYYNEQFFGPGTRLTVL.

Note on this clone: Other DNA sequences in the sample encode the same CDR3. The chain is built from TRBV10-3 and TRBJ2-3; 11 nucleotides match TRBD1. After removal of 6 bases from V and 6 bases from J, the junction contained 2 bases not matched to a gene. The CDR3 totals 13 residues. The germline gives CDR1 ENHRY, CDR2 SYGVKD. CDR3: CAIRGQGEDTQYF. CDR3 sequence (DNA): TGTGCCATCAGGGGACAGGGGGAGGATACGCAGTATTTT.